This T cell receptor beta chain was recovered during a study of spatial heterogeneity in lung cancer. Across the whole study: A consistent excess of beta-chain over alpha-chain sequences was detected.

Time point denoted: sample taken at primary tumor resection. Researchers sequenced whole RNA taken from tumor, nontumor lung or frozen PBMC without sorting. Donors were some 72 untreated early-stage non-small cell lung cancer patients. Every TCR cDNA molecule bore its own unique molecular identifier. TCRdb used MiXCR to reprocess the 5' RACE reads, holding one entry per CDR3 protein. The sample holds around 10,000 distinct CDR3 sequences, roughly 3.7% seen once. By proportion, this clonotype is medium-sized (0.01 to 0.1%). This beta chain is a stray sequence in a library constructed for alpha chains; its clone size is not meaningful. Trimming took 6 bases from V and 7 from J; bases not matched to a gene: 6. CDR3 size: 13 residues.

Sample: normal lung tissue next to the tumor, taken at surgery. The chain has TRBV12-3 or TRBV12-4 and TRBJ1-1; 9 bases align to TRBD1. This TCR was sampled from a male donor with early-stage non-small cell lung cancer. This CDR3 reads CASRGRDRVEAFF. CDR3 sequence (DNA): TGTGCCAGCAGAGGCCGGGACAGGGTTGAAGCTTTCTTT.